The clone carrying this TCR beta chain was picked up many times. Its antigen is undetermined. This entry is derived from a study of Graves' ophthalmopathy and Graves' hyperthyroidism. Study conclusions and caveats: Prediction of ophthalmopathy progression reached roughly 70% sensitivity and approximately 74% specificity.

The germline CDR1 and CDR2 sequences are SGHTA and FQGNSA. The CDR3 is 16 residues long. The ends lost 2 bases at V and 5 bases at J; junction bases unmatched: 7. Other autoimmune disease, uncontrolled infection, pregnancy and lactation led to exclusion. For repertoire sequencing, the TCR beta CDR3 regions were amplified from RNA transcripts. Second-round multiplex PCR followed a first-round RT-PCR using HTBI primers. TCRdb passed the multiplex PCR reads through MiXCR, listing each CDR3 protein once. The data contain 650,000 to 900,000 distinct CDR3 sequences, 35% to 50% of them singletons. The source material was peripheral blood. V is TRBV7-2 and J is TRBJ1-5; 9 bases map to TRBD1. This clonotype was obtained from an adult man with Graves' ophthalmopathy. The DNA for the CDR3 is TGTGCCAGCAGCTTACAGGGGACAGGGCCTCATCAGCCCCAGCATTTT. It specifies CASSLQGTGPHQPQHF.